The 14 T cell receptor beta chains listed next were all sequenced from one sample in a study of blood T cell repertoires in COVID-19. Clones were sequenced by immunoSEQ multiplex PCR, and TCRdb holds only the in-frame ones, with some missing. The sample carries under 300,000 clones, 85% to 95% recorded once. Source material: peripheral blood. The receptors shown here come from a man between 25 and 39 years old with COVID-19, enrolled during active disease.

V and J are TRBV6-5 and TRBJ1-6; no definite D call. The CDR3 has 14 amino acids. Trimming stripped 5 bases from V and 5 bases from J, with 10 bases between. Germline CDR1 is MNHEY and CDR2 is SVGAGI. The CDR3 nucleotides are TGTGCCAGCAGTCACGTTCGGGATAATTCACCCCTCCACTTT. Translating it yields CASSHVRDNSPLHF.

The J gene is TRBJ1-4, the V gene TRBV5-1, with 10 bases aligning to TRBD1. This CDR3 has 14 residues. V dropped 4 bases and J dropped 7; count of bases not matched to a gene: 4. Germline CDR1 reads SGHRS; CDR2 reads YFSETQ. The CDR3: CASSTGTGVEKLFF. The CDR3 region has the DNA TGCGCCAGCAGCACCGGGACAGGGGTTGAAAAACTGTTTTTT.

This chain joins TRBV3-1 (or the pseudogene TRBV3-2) and TRBJ1-1, with D perhaps matching TRBD1 (5 bases). Germline V CDR1 and CDR2: LGHDT, YNNKEL (reference sequence). With 2 bases removed from V and 8 bases from J, the gap between germline ends came to 12 bases. This CDR3 has 13 residues. The CDR3 bases are TGTGCCAGCAGCCAAAACAACCAGGGCGAAGCTTTCTTT. It codes for CASSQNNQGEAFF.

The CDR3 is CASSFLAGDVETQYF. In DNA, the CDR3 is TGTGCCAGCAGCTTCCTAGCGGGGGATGTGGAGACCCAGTACTTC. The genes are TRBV7-9 and TRBJ2-5; 10 bases map to TRBD2. This CDR3 contains 15 residues. Germline CDR1 reads SEHNR; CDR2 reads FQNEAQ (reference sequence). J was trimmed by 5 bases and V by 3 bases; bases with no gene match: 6. Full variable domain (rest looked up from reference TRBV7-9 and TRBJ2-5): DTGVSQNPRHKITKRGQNVTFRCDPISEHNRLYWYRQTLGQGPEFLTYFQNEAQLEKSRLLSDRFSAERPKGSFSTLEIQRTEQGDSAMYLCASSFLAGDVETQYFGPGTRLLVL.

This sequence joins TRBV19 and TRBJ2-5; D may be TRBD1 (6 bases). This CDR3 contains 16 residues. Trimming removed 8 bases at V and 4 bases at J, with 23 bases between. Germline CDR1 reads LNHDA; CDR2 reads SQIVND (reference sequence). The CDR3 DNA sequence: TGTGCCAGTCAATCAATCCTCGGACAGCGCCGAGAGACCCAGTACTTC. Translating gives CASQSILGQRRETQYF.

This clone appeared a single time. The chain carries TRBV6-2 or TRBV6-3 and TRBJ1-1; tentatively, D is TRBD1 (6 bases). Germline V gene lookup returns CDR1 MNHEY and CDR2 SVGEGT. This CDR3 comprises 14 residues. Between the trimmed V and J ends, which lost 2 bases and 0 bases, there was a span of 7 bases. The DNA of the CDR3 is TGTGCCAGCAGTTACGGGGGCTTGAACACTGAAGCTTTCTTT. Amino acid sequence: CASSYGGLNTEAFF.

The gene calls are TRBV5-1 and TRBJ1-4, with 7 bases matching TRBD1. The CDR3 spans 19 residues. Germline V gives CDR1 SGHRS, CDR2 YFSETQ. V lost 5 bases, J lost 0 bases, and 16 bases stayed unmatched. DNA for the CDR3: TGCGCCAGCAGTCCTGGCCGGGGGCGGGACAGTGCAACTAATGAAAAACTGTTTTTT. Protein: CASSPGRGRDSATNEKLFF.

This clone appeared a single time. The rearrangement links TRBV5-1 to TRBJ2-5; TRBD1 matches 8 bases. CDR1 is SGHRS and CDR2 is YFSETQ in the germline V gene. The CDR3 covers 16 residues. V was clipped by 5 bases and J by 0 bases; unmatched bases: 9. CDR3: CASSQTTGVNQETQYF. CDR3 bases: TGCGCCAGCAGTCAGACGACAGGGGTGAACCAAGAGACCCAGTACTTC.

The V gene is TRBV5-1, the J gene TRBJ2-2, with D hard to call. Looked up from germline, CDR1 is SGHRS and CDR2 is YFSETQ. V was trimmed by 1 base and J by 4 bases, leaving 8 bases between them. The CDR3 consists of 14 residues. Written as DNA, the CDR3 is TGCGCCAGCAGCTTGACAGTTTCCACCGGGGAGCTGTTTTTT. Translated, it gives CASSLTVSTGELFF.

The chain has TRBV6-5 and TRBJ2-1; possible D gene TRBD2, 6 bases. From germline, CDR1 is MNHEY and CDR2 SVGAGI. Trimming removed 0 bases from V and 9 bases from J, with 18 bases in between. CDR3 length: 16 amino acids. The CDR3 region is CASSYSLRGQGGEQFF. CDR3 in DNA: TGTGCCAGCAGTTACTCTTTGAGAGGTCAGGGAGGTGAGCAGTTCTTC.

The rearrangement joins TRBV4-1 to TRBJ2-5; possible D gene TRBD2, 6 bases. This CDR3 comprises 16 residues. The germline V gene has CDR1 MGHRA and CDR2 YSYEKL. Trimming removed 0 bases from V and 5 bases from J, with 16 bases in between. The CDR3 coding sequence is TGCGCCAGCAGCCAAGATCCGGCCGGGGGAGGTGAGACCCAGTACTTC. Residues: CASSQDPAGGGETQYF.

V is TRBV9 and J is TRBJ1-2; D unclear. Germline values: CDR1 SGDLS, CDR2 YYNGEE. V lost 0 bases and J lost 3, with 9 bases in between. The CDR3 contains 14 residues. The CDR3 protein is CASSVASGDYGYTF. As DNA, the CDR3 is TGTGCCAGCAGCGTAGCTTCGGGAGACTATGGCTACACCTTC. The variable domain in full, with the rest retrieved from reference TRBV9 and TRBJ1-2, is DSGVTQTPKHLITATGQRVTLRCSPRSGDLSVYWYQQSLDQGLQFLIQYYNGEERAKGNILERFSAQQFPDLHSELNLSSLELGDSALYFCASSVASGDYGYTFGSGTRLTVV.

CDR3 coding DNA: TGTGCCAGCAGTTCCCCGGGACAGGGGAATGGCTACACCTTC. It is translated as CASSSPGQGNGYTF. The V call is TRBV6-5, the J call TRBJ1-2, with 10 bases that match TRBD1. This CDR3 comprises 14 residues. Germline-derived CDR1 and CDR2 are MNHEY and SVGAGI. The V gene end was trimmed by 4 bases and the J gene end by 6 bases; junction bases not matched to a gene: 5.

The rearrangement links TRBV19 to TRBJ2-7; a weak D match, TRBD2 (6 bases). The germline V and J ends were trimmed by 5 bases and 3 bases, with 17 bases remaining between them. The CDR3 is made up of 15 amino acids. Germline V gene sequence: CDR1 LNHDA, CDR2 SQIVND (reference sequence). CDR3 DNA sequence: TGTGCCAGTAGTCCCGGGGGTCTGGCAGACTACGAGCAGTACTTC. Amino acid sequence: CASSPGGLADYEQYF.